Listed here are 24 T cell receptor beta chains from one sample, sequenced in a study of low-dose radiotherapy and immunotherapy resistance in tumors. Time point denoted: after trial treatment. Treatment noted: LDRT plus nivolumab, ipilimumab, low-dose cyclophosphamide and aspirin (RACIN trial). TRAV- and TRBV-specific primers primed first-strand cDNA, covering alpha and beta chains. With a constant-region primer and a V-primer adapter, TCRs were subjected to 20 PCR cycles of amplification. From the reads, TCRdb called clonotypes with MiXCR, one entry per CDR3 protein. Among tens of thousands of distinct CDR3 sequences, around 21% were seen once, and the ten largest hold roughly 9.4%. The sample was PBMCs, taken after low-dose radiotherapy plus immunotherapy. These receptors were taken from a female donor with ovarian cancer.

This clonotype has at least ten counts. The gene calls are TRBV4-1 and TRBJ2-2; D unclear. The CDR3 runs to 12 residues. CDR1 and CDR2 from the germline V gene are MGHRA and YSYEKL. The V and J ends lost 5 bases and 6 bases respectively, with 7 bases between them. CDR3 loop: CASSSRPGELFF. The CDR3 coding sequence is TGCGCCAGCAGCTCCCGCCCCGGGGAGCTGTTTTTT.

The chain has TRBV5-1 and TRBJ2-7; D is ambiguous. Trimming cost V 1 base and J 3 bases, with 8 bases left between them. The CDR3 covers 13 residues. Germline CDR1 is SGHRS and CDR2 is YFSETQ. CDR3 bases: TGCGCCAGCAGCTTGAGTTCCGGCTACGAGCAGTACTTC. Translation: CASSLSSGYEQYF. Drawing the rest from reference TRBV5-1 and TRBJ2-7, the complete variable domain is KAGVTQTPRYLIKTRGQQVTLSCSPISGHRSVSWYQQTPGQGLQFLFEYFSETQRNKGNFPGRFSGRQFSNSRSEMNVSTLELGDSALYLCASSLSSGYEQYFGPGTRLTVT.

This clonotype came up many times. V usage is TRBV10-3 and J usage is TRBJ2-3; D might be TRBD1 (6 bases). Germline values: CDR1 ENHRY, CDR2 SYGVKD. V was cut by 6 bases and J by 8 bases, with 12 bases left in between. The CDR3 is made up of 12 amino acids. The CDR3 is CAISEGESTQYF. CDR3 nucleotides: TGTGCCATCAGCGAGGGGGAAAGTACGCAGTATTTT.

Remarks on this clonotype: A far larger clone is just one base off, so this is likely a read error. This rearrangement joins TRBV21-1 to TRBJ2-1; the DNA was not used to check the table's D call, TRBD1. TRBV21-1 is noted as a pseudogene. This CDR3 comprises 16 residues. The CDR3 loop reads CASSKDGLDPGYEQFF. The CDR3, as DNA: TGTGCCAGCAGCAAAGACGGGCTCGACCCAGGGTACGAGCAGTTCTTC.

This clonotype was counted at least ten times. This chain uses TRBV2 with TRBJ1-1; D might be TRBD1 (6 bases). Germline V gene sequence: CDR1 SNHLY, CDR2 FYNNEI. The CDR3 loop spans 15 amino acids. V lost 2 bases, J lost 3 bases, and 13 bases lay in between. CDR3 sequence: CASSESRGGDTEAFF. The CDR3 nucleotides read TGTGCCAGCAGTGAAAGTCGGGGGGGCGACACTGAAGCTTTCTTT.

This clonotype was detected many times. This sequence joins TRBV12-3 or TRBV12-4 and TRBJ2-3; the D is unclear. The CDR3 length is 14 residues. Trimming shortened V by 4 bases and J by 6 bases, and 14 bases separated the two germline ends. CDR3 protein: CASSSTSPADTQYF. CDR3 coding DNA: TGTGCCAGCAGTTCCACGAGCCCCGCCGATACGCAGTATTTT.

This clonotype was picked up many times. The V gene is TRBV5-1, the J gene TRBJ2-1, with D tentatively TRBD2 (7 bases). The V gene lost 0 bases and the J gene lost 0 bases, with 13 bases spanning the gap. The CDR3 has 17 amino acids. Germline V gene data show CDR1 as SGHRS and CDR2 as YFSETQ. As DNA, the CDR3 is TGCGCCAGCAGCTTGGCGGGGGGCCAAAGCTCCTACAATGAGCAGTTCTTC. Translation gives CASSLAGGQSSYNEQFF.

Of note for this clonotype: A far bigger clonotype differs at one base, so this is likely a read error. The rearrangement joins TRBV12-3 or TRBV12-4 to TRBJ1-5, with D tentatively TRBD1 (6 bases). Trimming removed 5 bases from V and 7 bases from J, with 18 bases in between. This CDR3 region has 15 residues. CDR3: CASSDHEAGVQPQHF. The DNA of the CDR3 is TGTGCCAGCAGTGACCATGAAGCAGGGGTCCAGCCCCAGCATTTT.

This clonotype was counted only a few times. A read error likely explains this, since a far larger clone differs by one base. The gene calls are TRBV12-3 or TRBV12-4 and TRBJ2-1; D is undetermined. CDR3 length: 11 amino acids. The V end was cut by 4 bases, the J end by 10 bases, with 8 bases between. DNA of the CDR3: TGTGCCAGCAGTTCCATCGGCGAGCAGTTCTTC. Translated: CASSSIGEQFF.

This clonotype was picked up many times. The CDR3 loop is CASSPQGQGATEAFF. CDR3 in DNA: TGTGCCAGCAGTCCCCAGGGACAGGGGGCTACTGAAGCTTTCTTT. The J gene is TRBJ1-1, the V gene TRBV27; 12 bases line up with TRBD1. The CDR3 is made up of 15 amino acids. The germline V gene has CDR1 MNHEY and CDR2 SMNVEV (reference sequence). The V and J ends lost 5 bases and 5 bases, in that order; junction bases with no gene match: 6.

This clonotype was detected ten times or more. V and J are TRBV18 and TRBJ1-1; 7 bases align to TRBD1. Germline lookup yields CDR1 KGHSH and CDR2 LQKENI. The CDR3 has 15 residues. After removal of 3 bases from V and 3 bases from J, the junction contained 7 bases not matched to a gene. The CDR3 bases are TGTGCCAGCTCACCGGGTACAGGGGCGGACACTGAAGCTTTCTTT. It codes for CASSPGTGADTEAFF.

This clonotype appeared many times. The chain carries TRBV20-1 and TRBJ2-5, with 9 positions matching TRBD2. The V segment lost 0 bases and the J segment 5 bases; nucleotides outside the gene matches: 13. This CDR3 is 17 amino acids long. CDR1 and CDR2 (germline): DFQATT, SNEGSKA (reference sequence). CDR3 bases: TGCAGTGCTAGAGATATTGGAAGCGGGGGGTTCGGTGAGACCCAGTACTTC. It is translated as CSARDIGSGGFGETQYF.

This clonotype was seen many times. This chain links TRBV12-3 or TRBV12-4 with TRBJ1-1, with D possibly TRBD1 on 5 matching bases. The V and J ends lost 6 bases and 5 bases respectively, with 16 bases between them. The CDR3 is made up of 14 amino acids. CDR3 in amino acids: CASRPLGGETEAFF. The CDR3, as DNA: TGTGCCAGCAGACCTCTGGGGGGAGAGACTGAAGCTTTCTTT.

At least ten counts were recorded for this clonotype. The rearrangement joins TRBV19 to TRBJ1-2, with no clear D. The CDR3 loop spans 12 amino acids. Looked up from germline, CDR1 is LNHDA and CDR2 is SQIVND (reference sequence). Trimming took 9 bases from V and 5 from J, leaving 13 bases between them. The DNA for the CDR3 is TGTGCCAGCAAGGACTGGGCTTATGGCTACACCTTC. It encodes CASKDWAYGYTF.

This clonotype was seen repeatedly, ten times or more. The chain joins TRBV7-3 to TRBJ2-2, with 8 bases identical to TRBD1. This CDR3 has 17 amino acids. Trimming at V came to 0 bases and at J to 6 bases, leaving 9 bases not matched to a gene. Looked up from germline, CDR1 is SGHTA and CDR2 is FQGTGA. The CDR3 DNA reads as TGTGCCAGCAGCTTAACTGTGCGACAGGGGACGTCCGGGGAGCTGTTTTTT. It encodes CASSLTVRQGTSGELFF.

This clonotype was counted many times. This rearrangement joins TRBV30 to TRBJ2-2, with D perhaps TRBD2 (6 bases). The ends were cut back, 4 bases at V and 7 bases at J, with 10 bases in the middle. Germline-derived CDR1 and CDR2 are GTSNPN and SVGIG (reference sequence). This CDR3 contains 12 residues. CDR3 nucleotide sequence: TGTGCCTGGACACTGGGGGGCGGGGAGCTGTTTTTT. Residues: CAWTLGGGELFF.

This clonotype was found many times. This chain links TRBV5-1 with TRBJ2-7; 7 bases fit TRBD2. V shed 1 base, J shed 3 bases, and the junction held 13 bases outside the gene matches. The CDR3 extends over 17 amino acids. The germline CDR1 and CDR2 sequences are SGHRS and YFSETQ. This chain's CDR3 is CASSLFGTGTKNYEQYF. In DNA form, the CDR3 reads TGCGCCAGCAGCTTGTTCGGTACCGGGACTAAAAACTACGAGCAGTACTTC.

This clonotype was detected ten times or more. This rearrangement joins TRBV4-2 to TRBJ1-2, with D perhaps matching TRBD1 (5 bases). CDR3 length equals 13 residues. Germline CDR1 and CDR2: LGHNA and YNFKEQ. Between the trimmed V and J ends, which lost 0 bases and 9 bases, there was a span of 11 bases. The CDR3 DNA is TGTGCCAGCAGCCAAGATGGCGGGGCCCGCTACACCTTC. Translating gives CASSQDGGARYTF.

In nucleotides, the CDR3 is TGTGCCAGCAGTTTAACACAGGGTCTCCTCTATGGCTACACCTTC. It is translated as CASSLTQGLLYGYTF. The V gene is TRBV12-3 or TRBV12-4, the J gene TRBJ1-2, with a weak D call TRBD1 (6 bases). This CDR3 region has 15 residues. With 2 bases removed from V and 4 bases from J, the gap between germline ends came to 14 bases.

The sample holds many counts of this clonotype. This chain joins TRBV21-1 and TRBJ2-2. TRBV21-1 is a listed pseudogene. The CDR3 contains 11 residues. Written as DNA, the CDR3 is TGTGCCCAGCTCTACACCGGGGAGCTGTTTTTT. Translating it yields CAQLYTGELFF.

The CDR3 DNA sequence: TGCGCCAGCAGCCTACAGGGGACCGGGGAGCTGTTTTTT. Translation: CASSLQGTGELFF. J is TRBJ2-2 and V is TRBV5-1; 7 nucleotides agree with TRBD1. Losses at the gene ends were 4 bases for V and 5 bases for J; bases not matched to a gene: 2. Germline V gives CDR1 SGHRS, CDR2 YFSETQ. This CDR3 has 13 amino acids. Full variable domain (missing parts from reference TRBV5-1 and TRBJ2-2): KAGVTQTPRYLIKTRGQQVTLSCSPISGHRSVSWYQQTPGQGLQFLFEYFSETQRNKGNFPGRFSGRQFSNSRSEMNVSTLELGDSALYLCASSLQGTGELFFGEGSRLTVL.

There are many counts of this clonotype. The V and J genes are TRBV2 and TRBJ2-5; TRBD2 matches 8 bases. Germline CDR1 and CDR2: SNHLY and FYNNEI. Unmatched junction bases numbered 14, after V lost 6 bases and J lost 5 bases. The CDR3 runs to 16 residues. CDR3 residues: CASSQPGIAGLETQYF. As DNA, the CDR3 is TGTGCCAGCAGCCAGCCGGGGATAGCGGGATTGGAGACCCAGTACTTC.

This clonotype has at least ten counts. This chain uses TRBV9 with TRBJ2-1, with TRBD2 matching over 7 bases. The CDR3 is 15 residues long. Per germline, CDR1 SGDLS and CDR2 YYNGEE. Losses at the gene ends were 0 bases for V and 3 bases for J; bases not matched to a gene: 3. The CDR3 is CASSVEGGSYNEQFF. CDR3 DNA: TGTGCCAGCAGCGTAGAGGGCGGGAGCTACAATGAGCAGTTCTTC.

There are many counts of this clonotype. The rearrangement links TRBV6-2 or TRBV6-3 to TRBJ2-2; 9 nucleotides line up with TRBD1. The trim removed 5 bases at V and 4 bases at J, leaving 8 bases unmatched. Germline values: CDR1 MNHEY, CDR2 SVGEGT. CDR3 length: 16 residues. CDR3 residues: CASSLTGGFSTGELFF. The CDR3 DNA is TGTGCCAGCAGTCTAACAGGGGGCTTTAGCACCGGGGAGCTGTTTTTT.